The source of this T cell receptor (beta chain) is a study of T cell responses to AZD1222 COVID-19 vaccine. The table came from immunoSEQ multiplex PCR; TCRdb's copy has only in-frame clones and leaves some out. Of some 130,000 clones listed, roughly 91% were seen once; the top ten hold about 9.1%. The germline V gene encodes CDR1 SGHTA and CDR2 FQGTGA. The V end lost 0 bases, the J end lost 4 bases, and 19 bases lay between the germline ends. The CDR3 contains 19 residues. On this clone itself: What it binds is not known.

Study-level points and caveats: Spike-specific TCR breadth and depth rose after two AZD1222 doses. Among AZD1222 vaccinees, only five or six were seropositive at baseline. Clonal diversity may have been underestimated, and the donors were mostly white British, with more females than males.

This receptor was identified in an adult in good health. The material sequenced was peripheral blood, taken on day 0 of AZD1222 vaccination. This chain joins TRBV7-3 and TRBJ1-6; tentative D call: TRBD1 (6 bases). CDR3 DNA: TGTGCCAGCAGCTTAACGTTTAATCAGGACAGACTATATAATTCACCCCTCCACTTT. Amino acid sequence: CASSLTFNQDRLYNSPLHF. Drawing the rest from reference TRBV7-3 and TRBJ1-6, the complete variable domain is GAGVSQTPSNKVTEKGKYVELRCDPISGHTALYWYRQSLGQGPEFLIYFQGTGAADDSGLPNDRFFAVRPEGSVSTLKIQRTERGDSAVYLCASSLTFNQDRLYNSPLHFGNGTRLTVT.